This T cell receptor (beta chain) stems from a study of tumor-infiltrating lymphocytes in primary liver carcinoma. Study-wide points: Tumor tissue displayed a significantly greater top-250-clone fraction than blood (p = 0.039).

V shed 3 bases, J shed 9 bases, and the junction held 18 bases outside the gene matches. The CDR3 length is 17 residues. Germline V lookup: CDR1 SEHNR, CDR2 FQNEAQ (reference sequence). Worth noting for this clonotype: Its antigen is not known.

It was unsorted whole blood that yielded blood RNA, and germline DNA was also extracted. A primer in the constant region served to generate TCR beta cDNA from roughly 550 ng of total RNA. ARM-PCR, slightly modified, supplied the TCR beta libraries through three nested multiplex PCR rounds. TRBV1-TRBV30 forward primers and a C-beta reverse primer were used in the first two PCR rounds, which each ran for around 11 cycles. TCRdb called the multiplex PCR reads again in MiXCR, with one record for every CDR3 protein. This sample yields 150,000 to 200,000 distinct CDR3 sequences, of which over 50% are seen a single time; about 72% belongs to the top ten.

This receptor was taken from a man aged 40-49 years with primary liver carcinoma and hepatitis B virus infection. The chain carries TRBV7-9 and TRBJ1-1; 8 bases agree with TRBD1. The sample taken for sequencing was peripheral blood. The CDR3 loop reads CASSFPSTMGTGAQAFF. The DNA of the CDR3 is TGTGCCAGCAGCTTCCCATCCACGATGGGGACAGGAGCCCAAGCTTTCTTT.